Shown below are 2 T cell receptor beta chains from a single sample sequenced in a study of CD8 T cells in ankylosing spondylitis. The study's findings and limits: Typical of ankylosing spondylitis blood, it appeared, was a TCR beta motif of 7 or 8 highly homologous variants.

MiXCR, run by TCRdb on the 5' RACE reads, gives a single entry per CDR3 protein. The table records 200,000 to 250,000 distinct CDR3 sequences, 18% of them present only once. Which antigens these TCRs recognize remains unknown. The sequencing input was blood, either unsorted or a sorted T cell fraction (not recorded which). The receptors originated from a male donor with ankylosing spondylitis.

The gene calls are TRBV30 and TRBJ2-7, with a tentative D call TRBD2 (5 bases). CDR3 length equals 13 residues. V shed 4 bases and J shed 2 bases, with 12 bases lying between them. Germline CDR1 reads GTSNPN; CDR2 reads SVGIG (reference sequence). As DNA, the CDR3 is TGTGCCTGGACCCTAAAGGGAGCCTACGAGCAGTACTTC. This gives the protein CAWTLKGAYEQYF. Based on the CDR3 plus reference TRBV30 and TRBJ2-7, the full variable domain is SQTIHQWPATLVQPVGSPLSLECTVEGTSNPNLYWYRQAAGRGLQLLFYSVGIGQISSEVPQNLSASRPQDRQFILSSKKLLLSDSGFYLCAWTLKGAYEQYFGPGTRLTVT.

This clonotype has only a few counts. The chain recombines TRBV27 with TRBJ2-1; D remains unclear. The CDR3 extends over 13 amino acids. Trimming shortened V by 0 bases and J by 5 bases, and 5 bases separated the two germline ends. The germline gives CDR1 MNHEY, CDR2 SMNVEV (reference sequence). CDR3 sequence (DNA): TGTGCCAGCAGTTTATCGGGGAACAATGAGCAGTTCTTC. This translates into CASSLSGNNEQFF.